Below are 20 T cell receptor beta chains sequenced from a single sample in a study of CD4 and CD8 cells across lung adenocarcinoma regions. TCRdb reprocessed the PCR reads with MiXCR, giving one entry per CDR3 protein. The data show about 12,000 distinct CDR3 sequences, with approximately 49% seen just once and 33% held by the top ten. The sequenced sample was CD8+ T cells from the center of a lung tumor. All receptors derive from a female donor with lung adenocarcinoma. The CD4 and CD8 labels of this study may be unreliable.

This clonotype showed up just a few times. The chain combines TRBV7-2 with TRBJ2-3; tentatively, D is TRBD1 (6 bases). CDR1 is SGHTA, CDR2 FQGNSA, per germline. The CDR3 sequence is 15 residues long. V was cut by 1 base and J by 6 bases, with 14 bases left in between. The CDR3 sequence is CASSLGGGVGDTQYF. Written as DNA, the CDR3 is TGTGCCAGCAGCTTAGGAGGGGGTGTTGGGGATACGCAGTATTTT.

This clonotype was detected only once. This sequence joins TRBV6-1 and TRBJ2-4; possible D gene TRBD2, 6 bases. V lost 11 bases and J 12 bases, leaving 29 bases between the germline ends. From germline, CDR1 is MNHNS and CDR2 SASEGT. The CDR3 totals 15 residues. The CDR3 DNA reads TGTGCCCGCGAGGCGGGGCTAGGGGCCAAAGATACTCAGTACTTC. Translated, it gives CAREAGLGAKDTQYF.

This clonotype was counted many times. The chain has TRBV9 and TRBJ2-1; 7 nucleotides line up with TRBD2. Per germline, CDR1 SGDLS and CDR2 YYNGEE. V lost 2 bases, J lost 4 bases, and 6 bases stayed unmatched. The CDR3 is 15 amino acids. The CDR3 DNA sequence: TGTGCCAGCAGCGTCTTTAACGGGGGGTACAATGAGCAGTTCTTC. It is translated as CASSVFNGGYNEQFF.

The genes are TRBV6-1 and TRBJ1-1; D may be TRBD1 (5 bases). This CDR3 is built from 15 residues. Trimming pared 6 bases from V and 7 bases from J, leaving 21 bases between. CDR1 and CDR2 (germline): MNHNS, SASEGT. CDR3 in DNA: TGTGCCAGCAGCCCTGTGGGCGGGGGGATTATTGAAGCTTTCTTT. It is translated as CASSPVGGGIIEAFF.

This clonotype was detected only a few times. One junction end does not reproduce the germline sequence, and a read error may be involved. This chain connects TRBV27 to TRBJ2-5; 12 bases are shared with TRBD1. The CDR3 is made up of 13 amino acids. The germline gives CDR1 MNHEY, CDR2 SMNVEV (reference sequence). CDR3 coding DNA: TGTGCCAGCAGTTTATTGGGACAGGGGGCGACGTTCTTC. It specifies CASSLLGQGATFF.

The chain employs TRBV7-6 and TRBJ2-1; D possibly corresponds to TRBD1 (6 bases). Germline V gene data show CDR1 as SGHVS and CDR2 as FNYEAQ. This CDR3 is built from 12 residues. The V and J ends lost 5 bases and 6 bases respectively, with 8 bases between them. CDR3 sequence reads: CASSATGNEQFF. As DNA, the CDR3 is TGTGCCAGCAGCGCGACAGGCAATGAGCAGTTCTTC. The complete variable domain, with remaining parts taken from reference TRBV7-6 and TRBJ2-1, reads GAGVSQSPRYKVTKRGQDVALRCDPISGHVSLYWYRQALGQGPEFLTYFNYEAQQDKSGLPNDRFSAERPEGSISTLTIQRTEQRDSAMYRCASSATGNEQFFGPGTRLTVL.

The CDR3 sequence is CASSYSGKGGTDTQYF. CDR3 nucleotide sequence: TGTGCCAGCAGTTACTCTGGTAAAGGGGGCACAGATACGCAGTATTTT. This rearrangement joins TRBV6-5 to TRBJ2-3, with a tentative D call TRBD1 (5 bases). V was shortened by 0 bases and J by 1 base, with 11 bases between the two germline ends. The CDR3 contains 16 residues. Per the germline V gene, CDR1 is MNHEY and CDR2 is SVGAGI.

This clonotype is medium-sized by share. CDR3 in amino acids: CASSLGGREAFF. The CDR3 bases are TGTGCCAGCAGTTTAGGAGGCCGTGAAGCTTTCTTT. This chain links TRBV27 with TRBJ1-1; D is unclear. V lost 2 bases, J lost 7 bases, and 8 bases lay in between. This CDR3 is 12 amino acids long. Germline V gene sequence: CDR1 MNHEY, CDR2 SMNVEV (reference sequence).

The chain couples TRBV6-1 to TRBJ2-2; 14 nucleotides agree with TRBD2. The ends lost 6 bases at V and 13 bases at J; junction bases unmatched: 16. CDR1 MNHNS and CDR2 SASEGT come from the germline V gene. The CDR3 extends over 17 amino acids. The CDR3 region has the DNA TGTGCCAGCAGGCGACTAGCGGGGGGGCTGGGCACAGATGCGCTGTTTTTT. This encodes CASRRLAGGLGTDALFF.

The V gene is TRBV6-1, the J gene TRBJ2-2; possible D gene TRBD1, 6 bases. Trimming left V 7 bases short and J 5 bases short, with 14 bases between. Germline V lookup: CDR1 MNHNS, CDR2 SASEGT. The CDR3 is made up of 14 amino acids. In nucleotides, the CDR3 is TGTGCCAGCAACTTAGGACAGTTTACCGGGGAGCTGTTTTTT. Amino acid sequence: CASNLGQFTGELFF.

This clonotype was counted ten times or more. The chain carries TRBV10-2 and TRBJ2-7; 8 bases agree with TRBD1. This CDR3 has 14 residues. Trimming cost V 5 bases and J 7 bases; bases outside gene matches: 10. Germline V lookup: CDR1 WSHSY, CDR2 SAAADI. This CDR3 reads CASSMSTGGMEQYF. CDR3 nucleotides: TGCGCCAGCAGTATGAGTACAGGGGGGATGGAGCAGTACTTC.

The genes are TRBV6-5 and TRBJ2-3; TRBD2 matches at 11 bases. CDR1 MNHEY and CDR2 SVGAGI come from the germline V gene. The CDR3 covers 15 residues. V shed 6 bases and J 4 bases; nucleotides not matched to a gene: 6. The CDR3 bases are TGTGCCAGCAGGTTAGGGACTAGCGGATCAGATACGCAGTATTTT. Translation gives CASRLGTSGSDTQYF.

V and J are TRBV30 and TRBJ2-3; D may match TRBD1 or TRBD2 (5 bases each). Germline V lookup: CDR1 GTSNPN, CDR2 SVGIG (reference sequence). The CDR3 consists of 15 residues. V lost 2 bases and J lost 12, with 24 bases in between. CDR3 coding DNA: TGTGCCTGGAGTAGCCGGGGCTCCTTTGCTGAGACCCAGTATTTT. Its protein product is CAWSSRGSFAETQYF.

This chain uses TRBV10-1 with TRBJ2-1; TRBD2 matches 14 bases. This CDR3 has 14 residues. The V gene's germline CDR1 is WNHNN and CDR2 SYGVQD (reference sequence). V shed 5 bases and J 9 bases; nucleotides not matched to a gene: 3. The CDR3 coding sequence is TGCGCCAGCAGTCCGGGACTAGCGGGAGCTGAGCAGTTCTTC. This translates into CASSPGLAGAEQFF.

The rearrangement uses TRBV6-5 and TRBJ2-2; no clear D gene. Germline V gene lookup returns CDR1 MNHEY and CDR2 SVGAGI. The CDR3 is 13 residues long. Trimming cost V 2 bases and J 6 bases, with 7 bases left between them. The CDR3 coding sequence is TGTGCCAGCAGTTACCGTGACGCCGGGGAGCTGTTTTTT. It yields the protein CASSYRDAGELFF.

The V and J genes are TRBV6-1 and TRBJ2-1; 7 nucleotides agree with TRBD2. Trimming took 4 bases from V and 8 from J; bases not matched to a gene: 11. This CDR3 has 15 amino acids. Germline lookup yields CDR1 MNHNS and CDR2 SASEGT. DNA of the CDR3: TGTGCCAGCAGTGGATACCCGACCCGGGAGGATGAGCAGTTCTTC. Translation: CASSGYPTREDEQFF.

The J gene is TRBJ2-3, the V gene TRBV7-2; no firm D call. Trimming removed 5 bases at V and 3 bases at J, with 12 bases between. Germline values: CDR1 SGHTA, CDR2 FQGNSA. The CDR3 has 14 residues. The chain's CDR3 is CASSPEVWTDTQYF. The CDR3, as DNA: TGTGCCAGCAGCCCAGAAGTCTGGACAGATACGCAGTATTTT.

This clonotype is classed as medium-sized. The chain employs TRBV27 and TRBJ2-5; TRBD2 matches at 11 bases. The J call could be wrong; TRBJ2-7 is a better fit for the DNA end. Germline CDR1 and CDR2: MNHEY and SMNVEV (reference sequence). This CDR3 comprises 18 residues. DNA of the CDR3: TGTGCCAGCAGTTTATCGGGACGGGGACTAGCGGATCCCTACGAGCAGTACTTC. Amino acids: CASSLSGRGLADPYEQYF.

This sequence joins TRBV6-1 and TRBJ2-3, with 9 bases identical to TRBD2. The DNA end is more similar to TRBJ2-7, so the J call may be wrong. The CDR3 spans 15 residues. Germline CDR1 MNHNS, CDR2 SASEGT. The DNA of the CDR3 is TGTGCCAGCAGTCCGGGGCGGGGGGGCCCAGAGACGCAGTACTTC. Encoded protein: CASSPGRGGPETQYF.

This clonotype was detected a few times. The chain uses TRBV6-1 and TRBJ2-2; 9 bases map to TRBD1. The J call may not be correct, given that the DNA end is closer to TRBJ2-3. This CDR3 is built from 17 residues. In germline, CDR1 is MNHNS, CDR2 SASEGT. The CDR3 nucleotides are TGTGCCAGCAGTGTTGGTCGGGGACAGGGAGTCACCGGGGCGCAGTATTTT. Translating it yields CASSVGRGQGVTGAQYF.